These T cell receptor beta chains were read from a single sample in a study of shared clonotypes between healthy human individuals. Generated by immunoSEQ multiplex PCR, the TCRdb table keeps only in-frame clones and is missing some. Of about 2,200,000 clones listed, about 92% are singletons. Material for sequencing was naive CD8+ T cells from PBMCs. Receptors were obtained from a man younger than 30 in good health. Some clones in this sample may be carry-over from other donors' samples. CDR3s include the opening cysteine and the closing phenylalanine or tryptophan. The D gene is left open where the match is weak. Clone size is stated in some rows and not others, as once, few, many or a class when expanded.

TGTGCTAGTGGACCGGGCACCCGGGCCGGGGAGCTGTTTTTT	CASGPGTRAGELFF	.	.	TRBJ2-2	TRBV12-5
TGTGCCAGCAGCTTAGAATCCCAGGGTCGGGGCACTGAAGCTTTCTTT	CASSLESQGRGTEAFF	.	.	TRBJ1-1	TRBV13
TGTGCCAGCAGCCATGGGACAGGGCGAACAGATACGCAGTATTTT	CASSHGTGRTDTQYF	TRBD1	.	TRBJ2-3	TRBV16
TGTGCCACCGCGGACAGGGACGCGAACACCGGGGAGCTGTTTTTT	CATADRDANTGELFF	TRBD1	.	TRBJ2-2	TRBV11-1
TGTGCCAGCAGCTGGGGCGCCTCCTACGAGCAGTACTTC	CASSWGASYEQYF	.	.	TRBJ2-7	TRBV7-9
TGTGCCAGCAGGGGCGGAGAGACCCAGTACTTC	CASRGGETQYF	.	.	TRBJ2-5	TRBV5-8
TGTGCCAGCAGTCCGATCGGTGGTCCTACCCAGTACTTC	CASSPIGGPTQYF	.	once	TRBJ2-5	TRBV28
TGCAGCGTCCTCAGACGCAGGGACCGCCTCTCCTACGAGCAGTACTTC	CSVLRRRDRLSYEQYF	.	.	TRBJ2-7	TRBV29-1
TGTGCCAGCAGCCACAGGGACACCTACGAGCAGTACTTC	CASSHRDTYEQYF	.	.	TRBJ2-7	TRBV5-4
TGTGCCAGCAGCACGACCGTCGGGGGGCAGCCCCAGCATTTT	CASSTTVGGQPQHF	.	once	TRBJ1-5	TRBV4-2
TGTGCCACCAGCCCCACAGGGGGCGACGGCTACACCTTC	CATSPTGGDGYTF	TRBD1	once	TRBJ1-2	TRBV15
TGTGCCAGCAGTTCACCCCGTGGCAGCGAGCAGTTCTTC	CASSSPRGSEQFF	.	.	TRBJ2-1	TRBV28
TGTGCCAGCAGTCCTTGGAGCGGGACATTGAACACTGAAGCTTTCTTT	CASSPWSGTLNTEAFF	.	few	TRBJ1-1	TRBV28
TGTGCCAGCAGCAACCCAGGGGCAGGGTTGACAGATACGCAGTATTTT	CASSNPGAGLTDTQYF	.	.	TRBJ2-3	TRBV27
TGTGCCAGCAGCGTTCGATCCGGTGAAAAACTGTTTTTT	CASSVRSGEKLFF	.	.	TRBJ1-4	TRBV5-6
TGTGCCAGCAGCTACCGACTAGCGGGCGACAATGAGCAGTTCTTC	CASSYRLAGDNEQFF	TRBD2	once	TRBJ2-1	TRBV7-3
TGTGCCAGCATGGGCATTCTACGGACCGGGGAGCTGTTTTTT	CASMGILRTGELFF	.	few	TRBJ2-2	TRBV7-9
TGCGCCAGCAGTGGCGCAGTGGGGAACACTGAAGCTTTCTTT	CASSGAVGNTEAFF	.	.	TRBJ1-1	TRBV10-1
TGTGCCAGCAGCCGCGCGGAGAACTATGGCTACACCTTC	CASSRAENYGYTF	.	.	TRBJ1-2	TRBV7-9
TGTGCCAGCAGCTTTAGCGGGGGGGGCAATGAGCAGTTCTTC	CASSFSGGGNEQFF	TRBD2	.	TRBJ2-1	TRBV5-6
TGTGCCAGCAGTTTATTCCTCTCCGGGACAGGGGGCTACGAGCAGTACTTC	CASSLFLSGTGGYEQYF	TRBD1	.	TRBJ2-7	TRBV28
TGTGCCAGCAGCCCTGACCAGCGGGGATTTAATCCCGGGGAGCTGTTTTTT	CASSPDQRGFNPGELFF	TRBD2	.	TRBJ2-2	TRBV5-6
TGTGCCAGCAGCTCCCCGGAAGGGAGGGCCTTCGGGGAGCAGTACTTC	CASSSPEGRAFGEQYF	TRBD2	.	TRBJ2-7	TRBV11-1
TGCAGCGTTGCCTTACAGGGGATCTATGGCTACACCTTC	CSVALQGIYGYTF	TRBD1	once	TRBJ1-2	TRBV29-1
TGTGCCAGCAGTTGGGGCTTAGTTACCCTACAGTTCTTC	CASSWGLVTLQFF	.	.	TRBJ2-1	TRBV27
TGTGCCAGCAGTTCTCGGGGTCCGGAGACCCAGTACTTC	CASSSRGPETQYF	.	.	TRBJ2-5	TRBV27
TGTGCCAGCAGCTCCCGACTCACAGATACGCAGTATTTT	CASSSRLTDTQYF	.	.	TRBJ2-3	TRBV7-3
TGTGCCAGCCCTAGGGGGGGGGAAGAGACCCAGTACTTC	CASPRGGEETQYF	.	.	TRBJ2-5	TRBV6-5
TGTGCCAGCAGCTTGGCAGGGTACCCCAACGGGGAGACCCAGTACTTC	CASSLAGYPNGETQYF	.	.	TRBJ2-5	TRBV5-6
TGTGCCAGCAGTGAAGGGGATTACGAGCAGTACTTC	CASSEGDYEQYF	.	.	TRBJ2-7	TRBV25-1
TGTGCCAGCAGCTTAGAGCGCAGGGATGGCTACACCTTC	CASSLERRDGYTF	.	.	TRBJ1-2	TRBV7-9
TGTGCCAGCAGCTTAGGCCGGGACAGCCTAGAAAAACTGTTTTTT	CASSLGRDSLEKLFF	TRBD1	few	TRBJ1-4	TRBV13
TGCAGCGCCGATGGGGCTCCGGAAATGAACACTGAAGCTTTCTTT	CSADGAPEMNTEAFF	.	.	TRBJ1-1	TRBV29-1
TGTGCCAGCAGGGGGGGACAGAACACTGAAGCTTTCTTT	CASRGGQNTEAFF	.	.	TRBJ1-1	TRBV9
TGTGCCAGCAGTTGGTCGGGGTTCTCCTACGAGCAGTACTTC	CASSWSGFSYEQYF	.	.	TRBJ2-7	TRBV7-9
TGTGCCAGCAGTCCCCCGCGGACAGGGAACACTGAAGCTTTCTTT	CASSPPRTGNTEAFF	TRBD1	.	TRBJ1-1	TRBV27
TGTGCCAGTAGTATGGGCAAGAACACTGAAGCTTTCTTT	CASSMGKNTEAFF	.	.	TRBJ1-1	TRBV19
TGTGCCAGTAGTCAAGGGACAGGGCAAAATGAAAAACTGTTTTTT	CASSQGTGQNEKLFF	TRBD1	.	TRBJ1-4	TRBV19
TGCGCCAGCAGTGAGTCGAGGGCTTTCTATGGCTACACCTTC	CASSESRAFYGYTF	.	once	TRBJ1-2	TRBV10-2
TGTGCCAGCAGTGAAGGTGGAGGCCTCTCCTACGAGCAGTACTTC	CASSEGGGLSYEQYF	.	.	TRBJ2-7	TRBV6-1
TGTGCCAGCAGTTCGGGTTGGGGCTACACCTTC	CASSSGWGYTF	.	.	TRBJ1-2	TRBV27
TGTGCCAGCAGTCCCCGGGACGTAACCTCTGTCGAGACCCAGTACTTC	CASSPRDVTSVETQYF	.	.	TRBJ2-5	TRBV28
TGTGCCAGCAGCTTCGGGGGATCCAATCAGCCCCAGCATTTT	CASSFGGSNQPQHF	.	.	TRBJ1-5	TRBV13
TGTGCCAGCAGTTTCTCACTTACCACCGGGGAGCTGTTTTTT	CASSFSLTTGELFF	.	.	TRBJ2-2	TRBV27
TGTGCCACCAGCAGAGACCGCCGGGGGGTGAGGTTCTTC	CATSRDRRGVRFF	TRBD2	once	TRBJ2-1	TRBV15
TGTGCCAGCAGCTGGGACAGCACAGATACGCAGTATTTT	CASSWDSTDTQYF	.	.	TRBJ2-3	TRBV9
TGTGCCAGCAGTGCCGGGACTAGCGGGTGGGATGAGCAGTTCTTC	CASSAGTSGWDEQFF	TRBD2	.	TRBJ2-1	TRBV2
TGCGCCAGCAGCCAAGGGTCCGGAGCTCCCTACGAGCAGTACTTC	CASSQGSGAPYEQYF	.	.	TRBJ2-7	TRBV4-1